Many counts were recorded for the clone carrying this T cell receptor beta chain. Using unique molecular identifiers, the investigators prepared the TCRbeta library. One entry per CDR3 protein, called by TCRdb with MiXCR from the PCR reads. The sample includes 200,000 to 250,000 distinct CDR3 sequences, under 13% seen only once; the top ten take roughly 28%. The germline CDR1 and CDR2 sequences are SGHKS and YYEKEE (reference sequence). V lost 1 base, J lost 10 bases, and 16 bases lay in between. The CDR3 contains 14 residues. The entry originates in a study of T-cell reconstitution after alpha-beta-depleted transplantation in children.

This rearrangement joins TRBV5-5 to TRBJ2-3; no definite D call. The sequenced sample was PBMCs, obtained before TCRalphabeta/CD19-depleted stem cell transplant. This sequence originates from a child younger than two with acute myeloid leukemia, due to receive a stem cell transplant. CDR3 DNA sequence: TGTGCCAGCAGCTTGTCGTCGAGTCCTCCGGCGCAGTATTTT. Encoded protein: CASSLSSSPPAQYF.